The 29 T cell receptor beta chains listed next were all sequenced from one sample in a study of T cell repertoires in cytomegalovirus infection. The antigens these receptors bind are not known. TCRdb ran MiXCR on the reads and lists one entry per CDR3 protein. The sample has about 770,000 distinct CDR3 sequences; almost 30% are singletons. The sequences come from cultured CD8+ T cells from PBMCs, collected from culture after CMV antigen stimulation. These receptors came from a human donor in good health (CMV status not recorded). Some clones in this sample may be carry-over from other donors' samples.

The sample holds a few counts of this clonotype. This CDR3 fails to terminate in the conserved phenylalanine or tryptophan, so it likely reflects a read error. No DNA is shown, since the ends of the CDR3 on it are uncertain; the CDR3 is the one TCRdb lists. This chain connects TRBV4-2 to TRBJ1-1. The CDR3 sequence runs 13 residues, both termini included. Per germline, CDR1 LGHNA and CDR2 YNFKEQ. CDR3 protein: CASSQGGIASCAG.

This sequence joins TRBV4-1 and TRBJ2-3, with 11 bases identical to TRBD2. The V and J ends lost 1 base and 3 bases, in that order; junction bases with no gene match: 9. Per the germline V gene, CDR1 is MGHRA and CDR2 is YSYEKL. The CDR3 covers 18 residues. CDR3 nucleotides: TGCGCCAGCAGCCAAGCCATCCGGCTAGCGGGGGGAACAGATACGCAGTATTTT. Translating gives CASSQAIRLAGGTDTQYF.

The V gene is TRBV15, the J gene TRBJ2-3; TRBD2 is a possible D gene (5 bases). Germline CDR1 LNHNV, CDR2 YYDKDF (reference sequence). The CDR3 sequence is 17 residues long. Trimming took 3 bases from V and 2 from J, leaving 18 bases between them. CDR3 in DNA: TGTGCCACCAGCAGTGAGGGCAGTCAGTCTCCCACAGATACGCAGTATTTT. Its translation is CATSSEGSQSPTDTQYF.

The CDR3 here is CASSQGTNEKLFF. In DNA, the CDR3 is TGTGCCAGCAGCCAAGGGACTAATGAAAAACTGTTTTTT. The V call is TRBV6-5, the J call TRBJ1-4, with D hard to call. Germline V gene lookup returns CDR1 MNHEY and CDR2 SVGAGI. This CDR3 has 13 residues. V was trimmed by 6 bases and J by 2 bases, leaving 7 bases between them.

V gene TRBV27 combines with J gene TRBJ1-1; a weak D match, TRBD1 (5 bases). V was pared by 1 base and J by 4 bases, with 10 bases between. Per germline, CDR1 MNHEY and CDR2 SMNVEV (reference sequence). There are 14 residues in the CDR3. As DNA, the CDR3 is TGTGCCAGCAGTTTATTCCAGGGACTCACTGAAGCTTTCTTT. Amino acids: CASSLFQGLTEAFF.

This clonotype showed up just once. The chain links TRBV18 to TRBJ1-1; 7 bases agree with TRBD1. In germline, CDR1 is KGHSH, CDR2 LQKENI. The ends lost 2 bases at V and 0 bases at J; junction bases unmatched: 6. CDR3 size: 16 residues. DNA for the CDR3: TGTGCCAGCTCACCAAGACAGGGTGAAATGAACACTGAAGCTTTCTTT. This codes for CASSPRQGEMNTEAFF.

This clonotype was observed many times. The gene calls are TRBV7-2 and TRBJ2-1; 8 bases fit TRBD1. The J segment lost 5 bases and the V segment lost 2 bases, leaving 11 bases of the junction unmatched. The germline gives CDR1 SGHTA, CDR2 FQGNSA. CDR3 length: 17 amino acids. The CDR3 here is CASSLPGGRGNHNEQFF. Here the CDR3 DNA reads TGTGCCAGCAGCTTACCAGGGGGCAGGGGGAATCACAATGAGCAGTTCTTC.

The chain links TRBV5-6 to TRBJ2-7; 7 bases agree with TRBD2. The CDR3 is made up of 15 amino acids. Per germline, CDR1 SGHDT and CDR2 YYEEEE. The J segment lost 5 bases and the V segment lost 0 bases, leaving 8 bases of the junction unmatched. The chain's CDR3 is CASSLGASGGDEQYF. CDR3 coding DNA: TGTGCCAGCAGCTTGGGAGCCTCGGGAGGCGACGAGCAGTACTTC.

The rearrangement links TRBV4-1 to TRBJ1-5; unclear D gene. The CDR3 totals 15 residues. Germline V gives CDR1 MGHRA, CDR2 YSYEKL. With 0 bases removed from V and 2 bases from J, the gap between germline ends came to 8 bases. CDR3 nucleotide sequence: TGCGCCAGCAGCCAAGAACCGGTGGGCAATCAGCCCCAGCATTTT. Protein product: CASSQEPVGNQPQHF.

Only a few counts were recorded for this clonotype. Here the CDR3 reads CASYTSGNTIYF. The CDR3 DNA reads as TGTGCCTCCTATACCTCTGGAAACACCATATATTTT. V usage is TRBV10-3 and J usage is TRBJ1-3; D gene uncertain. This CDR3 is built from 12 residues. V dropped 11 bases and J dropped 0 bases, with 8 bases sitting between them. The V gene's germline CDR1 is ENHRY and CDR2 SYGVKD.

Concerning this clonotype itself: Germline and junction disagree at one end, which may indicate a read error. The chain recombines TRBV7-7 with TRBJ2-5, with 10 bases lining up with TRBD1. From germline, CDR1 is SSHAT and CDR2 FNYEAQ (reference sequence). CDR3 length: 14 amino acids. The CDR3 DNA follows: TGTGCTAGCAGCCGGGACAGGGGAGGAGAGACCCAGTACTTC. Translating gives CASSRDRGGETQYF.

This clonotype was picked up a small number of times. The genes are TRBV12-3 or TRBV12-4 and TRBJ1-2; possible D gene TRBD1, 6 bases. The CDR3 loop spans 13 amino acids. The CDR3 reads CATVGGWNYGYTF. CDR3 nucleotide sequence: TGTGCTACCGTCGGGGGCTGGAACTATGGCTACACCTTC.

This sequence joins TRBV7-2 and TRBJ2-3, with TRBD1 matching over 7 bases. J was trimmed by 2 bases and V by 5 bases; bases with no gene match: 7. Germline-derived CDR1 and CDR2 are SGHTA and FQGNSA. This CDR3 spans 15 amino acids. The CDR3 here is CASSASGTDTDTQYF. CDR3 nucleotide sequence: TGTGCCAGCAGCGCCTCCGGGACAGACACAGATACGCAGTATTTT.

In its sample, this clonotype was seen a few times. The CDR3 loop is CTGDLGTDTQYF. CDR3 DNA sequence: TGCACAGGGGACTTGGGCACAGATACGCAGTATTTT. This chain joins TRBV29-1 and TRBJ2-3; D tentatively fits TRBD1 or TRBD2 (6 bases each). In germline, CDR1 is SQVTM, CDR2 ANQGSEA. The CDR3 is 12 residues long.

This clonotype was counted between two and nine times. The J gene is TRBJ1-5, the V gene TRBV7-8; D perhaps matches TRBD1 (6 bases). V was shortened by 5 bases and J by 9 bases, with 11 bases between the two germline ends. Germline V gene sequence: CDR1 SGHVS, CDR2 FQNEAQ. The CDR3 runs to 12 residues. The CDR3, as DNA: TGTGCCAGCAGCCTACAGGGTTGGCCCCAGCATTTT. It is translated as CASSLQGWPQHF.

The CDR3 DNA is TGTGCCAGCTCAGGGCAGGACAATCAGCCCCAGCATTTT. Protein sequence: CASSGQDNQPQHF. The genes are TRBV18 and TRBJ1-5; no clear D gene. Germline lookup yields CDR1 KGHSH and CDR2 LQKENI. Between the trimmed V and J ends, which lost 5 bases and 3 bases, there was a span of 8 bases. This CDR3 region has 13 residues.

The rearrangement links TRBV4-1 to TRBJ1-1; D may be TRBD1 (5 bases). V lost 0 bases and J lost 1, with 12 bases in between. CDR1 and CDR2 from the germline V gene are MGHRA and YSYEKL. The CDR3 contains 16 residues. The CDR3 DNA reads TGCGCCAGCAGCCAAGATATCGGACATCAGAACACTGAAGCTTTCTTT. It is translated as CASSQDIGHQNTEAFF.

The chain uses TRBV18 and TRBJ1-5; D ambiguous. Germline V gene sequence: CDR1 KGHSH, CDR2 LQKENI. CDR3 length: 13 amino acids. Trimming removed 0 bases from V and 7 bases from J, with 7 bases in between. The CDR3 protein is CASSPPAGQPQHF. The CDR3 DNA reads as TGTGCCAGCTCACCACCGGCAGGACAGCCCCAGCATTTT.

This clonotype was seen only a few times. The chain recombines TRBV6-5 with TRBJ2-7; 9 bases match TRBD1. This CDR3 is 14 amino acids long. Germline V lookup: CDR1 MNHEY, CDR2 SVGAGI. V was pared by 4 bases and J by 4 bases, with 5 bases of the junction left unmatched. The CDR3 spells CASSSGTGPYEQYV. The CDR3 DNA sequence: TGTGCCAGCAGTTCCGGGACAGGGCCGTACGAGCAGTACGTC.

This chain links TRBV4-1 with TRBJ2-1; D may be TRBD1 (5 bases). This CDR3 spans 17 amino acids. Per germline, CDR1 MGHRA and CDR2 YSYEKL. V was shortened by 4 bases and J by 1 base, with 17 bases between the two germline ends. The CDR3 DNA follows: TGCGCCAGCAGCCTTTCCGGCGACGGACAATCCTACAATGAGCAGTTCTTC. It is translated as CASSLSGDGQSYNEQFF.

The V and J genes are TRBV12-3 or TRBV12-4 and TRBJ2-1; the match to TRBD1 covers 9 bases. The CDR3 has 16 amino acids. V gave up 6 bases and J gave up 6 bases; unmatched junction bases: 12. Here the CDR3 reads CASRQPDRGVGNEQFF. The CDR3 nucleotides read TGTGCCAGCAGACAACCTGACAGGGGGGTAGGCAATGAGCAGTTCTTC.

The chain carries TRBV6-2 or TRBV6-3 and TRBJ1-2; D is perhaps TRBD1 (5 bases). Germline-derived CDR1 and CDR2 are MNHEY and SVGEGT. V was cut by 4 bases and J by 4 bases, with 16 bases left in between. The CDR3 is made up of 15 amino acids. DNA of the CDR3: TGTGCCAGCAGTTTCTCCGAAACAGGCCTCTATGGCTACACCTTC. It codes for CASSFSETGLYGYTF.

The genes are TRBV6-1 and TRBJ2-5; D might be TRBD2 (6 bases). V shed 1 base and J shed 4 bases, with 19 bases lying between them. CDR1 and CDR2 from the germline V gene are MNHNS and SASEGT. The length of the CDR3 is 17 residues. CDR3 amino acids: CASSEERVRDSRETQYF. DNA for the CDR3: TGTGCCAGCAGTGAAGAGCGGGTCCGCGACAGTAGAGAGACCCAGTACTTC.

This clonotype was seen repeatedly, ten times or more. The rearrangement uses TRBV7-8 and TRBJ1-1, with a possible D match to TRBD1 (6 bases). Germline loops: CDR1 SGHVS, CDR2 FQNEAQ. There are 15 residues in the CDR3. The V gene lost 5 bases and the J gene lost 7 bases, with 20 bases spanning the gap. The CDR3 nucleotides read TGTGCCAGCAGCAGCTCCCTTTGGGGGGCAAGTGAAGCTTTCTTT. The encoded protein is CASSSSLWGASEAFF.

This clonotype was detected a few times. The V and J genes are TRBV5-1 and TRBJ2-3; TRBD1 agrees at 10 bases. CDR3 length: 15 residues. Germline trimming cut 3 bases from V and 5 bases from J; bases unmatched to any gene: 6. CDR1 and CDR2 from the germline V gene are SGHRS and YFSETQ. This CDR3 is CASSSDRGRRDTQYF. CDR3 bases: TGCGCCAGCAGCTCCGACAGGGGGCGCAGAGATACGCAGTATTTT.

The CDR3, as DNA: TGTGCCACCAGCAGAGATCCCTCGTCGACGGTGGACACTGAAGCTTTCTTT. It encodes CATSRDPSSTVDTEAFF. The chain combines TRBV15 with TRBJ1-1; D remains ambiguous. The CDR3 is 17 amino acids. The germline V gene encodes CDR1 LNHNV and CDR2 YYDKDF (reference sequence). The germline V and J ends were trimmed by 0 bases and 3 bases, with 17 bases remaining between them.

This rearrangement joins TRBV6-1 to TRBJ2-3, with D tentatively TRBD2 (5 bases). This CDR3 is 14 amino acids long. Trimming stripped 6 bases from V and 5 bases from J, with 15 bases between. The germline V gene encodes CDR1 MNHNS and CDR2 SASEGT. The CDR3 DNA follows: TGTGCCAGCAGCCCTCAGCGAGGAGGAGATACGCAGTATTTT. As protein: CASSPQRGGDTQYF.

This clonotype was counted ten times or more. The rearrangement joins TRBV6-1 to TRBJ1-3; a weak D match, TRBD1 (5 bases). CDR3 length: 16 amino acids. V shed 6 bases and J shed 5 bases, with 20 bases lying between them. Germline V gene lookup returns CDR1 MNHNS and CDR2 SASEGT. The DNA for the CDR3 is TGTGCCAGCAGGACGCCTGGGACGGAGAGACGAAACACCATATATTTT. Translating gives CASRTPGTERRNTIYF.

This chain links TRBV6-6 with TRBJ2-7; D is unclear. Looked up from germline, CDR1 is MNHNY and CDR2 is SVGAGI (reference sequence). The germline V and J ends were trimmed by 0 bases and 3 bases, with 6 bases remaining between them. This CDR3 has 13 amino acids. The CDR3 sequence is CASSYSLRYEQYV. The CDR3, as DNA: TGTGCCAGCAGTTACTCGTTGCGCTACGAGCAGTACGTC.